Listed below are T cell receptor beta chains from one sample, sequenced in a study of T cells expressing NK-cell markers. TCRdb reprocessed the 5' RACE reads, with one entry per CDR3 protein and no DNA. This sample contains a few hundred thousand distinct CDR3 sequences. The sample comprised blood T cells: a sorted CD56 or NKG2C T cell subset, CD4+ or CD8+ T cells, or bulk PBMC T cells (not recorded which). The receptor source for this set is a man aged 18-30 years in good health. CDR3s include the opening cysteine and the closing phenylalanine or tryptophan.

J gene: TRBJ2-1; V gene: TRBV18; CDR3 protein: CASSPPIRGPNNEQFF
J gene: TRBJ2-7; V gene: TRBV29-1; CDR3 protein: CSVLKVGTGFREQYF
J gene: TRBJ1-1; V gene: TRBV5-1; CDR3 protein: CASSILDRGSTEAFF
J gene: TRBJ2-7; V gene: TRBV20-1; CDR3 protein: CSASLNGRNGEQYF
J gene: TRBJ2-7; V gene: TRBV12-3/TRBV12-4; CDR3 protein: CASKLLREAHEQYF
J gene: TRBJ2-1; V gene: TRBV5-1; CDR3 protein: CASSFLSIAGGRYNEQFF
J gene: TRBJ2-5; V gene: TRBV11-2; CDR3 protein: CASSSNPLPQYF
J gene: TRBJ2-3; V gene: TRBV4-3; CDR3 protein: CASSQVAGTDTQYF
J gene: TRBJ1-3; V gene: TRBV12-3/TRBV12-4; CDR3 protein: CASSSQAGNTIYF
J gene: TRBJ2-1; V gene: TRBV12-3/TRBV12-4; CDR3 protein: CASRHELAGKGNEQFF
J gene: TRBJ2-7; V gene: TRBV12-3/TRBV12-4; CDR3 protein: CASSRSAYEQYF
J gene: TRBJ2-5; V gene: TRBV15; CDR3 protein: CATSRTTGGQTQYF
J gene: TRBJ2-1; V gene: TRBV27; CDR3 protein: CASSLSRGRAHNEQFF
J gene: TRBJ2-1; V gene: TRBV12-3/TRBV12-4; CDR3 protein: CASSPIDGGGAGNEQFF
J gene: TRBJ2-3; V gene: TRBV5-1; CDR3 protein: CASSLEGGAPDTQYF
J gene: TRBJ2-5; V gene: TRBV12-3/TRBV12-4; CDR3 protein: CASRIRETQYF
J gene: TRBJ2-1; V gene: TRBV5-1; CDR3 protein: CASSLEGRGNEQFF
J gene: TRBJ2-5; V gene: TRBV7-3; CDR3 protein: CASSLVGPGTGGLGETQYF
J gene: TRBJ2-1; V gene: TRBV5-1; CDR3 protein: CASSLGLAGDLNEQFF
J gene: TRBJ2-1; V gene: TRBV12-3/TRBV12-4; CDR3 protein: CASSHRVGYNEQFF
J gene: TRBJ2-5; V gene: TRBV6-6; CDR3 protein: CASSYEETQYF
J gene: TRBJ2-2; V gene: TRBV20-1; CDR3 protein: CSASRGARTGELFF
J gene: TRBJ2-7; V gene: TRBV7-9; CDR3 protein: CASSLAEWTSAYEQYF
J gene: TRBJ2-1; V gene: TRBV7-9; CDR3 protein: CASSLATGTGPYNEQFF
J gene: TRBJ1-1; V gene: TRBV20-1; CDR3 protein: CSAQGPDTMAVVNSEAFF
J gene: TRBJ2-2; V gene: TRBV28; CDR3 protein: CASERGTNTGELFF
J gene: TRBJ2-1; V gene: TRBV20-1; CDR3 protein: CSARAPGTSAYNEQFF
J gene: TRBJ2-7; V gene: TRBV10-2; CDR3 protein: CASSSGRINEQYF
J gene: TRBJ1-1; V gene: TRBV5-1; CDR3 protein: CASYDGGENTEAFF
J gene: TRBJ2-4; V gene: TRBV20-1; CDR3 protein: CSASPGLAKNIQYF
J gene: TRBJ1-2; V gene: TRBV7-3; CDR3 protein: CASSLGRADGYTF
J gene: TRBJ2-1; V gene: TRBV20-1; CDR3 protein: CSAPIAQFEQFF
J gene: TRBJ2-3; V gene: TRBV28; CDR3 protein: CASSLDRKTDTQYF
J gene: TRBJ2-5; V gene: TRBV20-1; CDR3 protein: CSATQGLARLSQYF
J gene: TRBJ2-1; V gene: TRBV20-1; CDR3 protein: CSAIYLGLAGFNEQFF
J gene: TRBJ2-1; V gene: TRBV10-3; CDR3 protein: CAVHPAGDYNEQFF
J gene: TRBJ2-6; V gene: TRBV12-3/TRBV12-4; CDR3 protein: CASSLWTGSPWANVLTF
J gene: TRBJ1-1; V gene: TRBV10-3; CDR3 protein: CAIRTIGGDTEAFF
J gene: TRBJ2-5; V gene: TRBV6-1; CDR3 protein: CASSPGQGVSETQYF
J gene: TRBJ2-7; V gene: TRBV29-1; CDR3 protein: CSVCYLAGSEQYF
J gene: TRBJ2-7; V gene: TRBV5-1; CDR3 protein: CASSFGRERFYEQYF
J gene: TRBJ2-2; V gene: TRBV6-5; CDR3 protein: CASSYARRANTGELFF
J gene: TRBJ2-7; V gene: TRBV24-1; CDR3 protein: CATSDTDRNTYEQYF
J gene: TRBJ2-1; V gene: TRBV6-5; CDR3 protein: CASRAGGPRTNEQFF
J gene: TRBJ2-7; V gene: TRBV20-1; CDR3 protein: CSARGHGLATYEQYF
J gene: TRBJ1-1; V gene: TRBV4-3; CDR3 protein: CASSQEVRSEAFF
J gene: TRBJ2-7; V gene: TRBV28; CDR3 protein: CASSYRRSYEQYF
J gene: TRBJ2-3; V gene: TRBV20-1; CDR3 protein: CSANPSGTPTDTQYF
J gene: TRBJ2-2; V gene: TRBV12-3/TRBV12-4; CDR3 protein: CATIPGQAPTGELFF
J gene: TRBJ2-1; V gene: TRBV12-3/TRBV12-4; CDR3 protein: CASGAGRSYNEQFF
J gene: TRBJ2-3; V gene: TRBV20-1; CDR3 protein: CSARTSGHTDTQYF
J gene: TRBJ2-1; V gene: TRBV20-1; CDR3 protein: CSASPRPVAGGRSEQFF
J gene: TRBJ2-1; V gene: TRBV27; CDR3 protein: CASSRSGDYNEQFF
J gene: TRBJ2-2; V gene: TRBV20-1; CDR3 protein: CSATGQLGITGELFF
J gene: TRBJ1-5; V gene: TRBV20-1; CDR3 protein: CSAERTGGYSNQPQHF